The sequence of this T cell receptor beta chain was determined in a study of blood T cell repertoires in COVID-19. Study information: Material from acute and convalescent COVID-19 was sourced from the United States, Italy and Spain. PBMCs, B-cell-depleted T cells, or T cells provided the cDNA or gDNA that made up the material.

Under the authors' procedure: Using reference gene primer amplification, nucleated cell counts were estimated. Method: immunoSEQ multiplex PCR; TCRdb's copy keeps in-frame clones and lacks some. V and J calls and clone size are those listed in that table; D and trimming were worked out from the DNA. The repertoire holds under 90,000 clones, with roughly three quarters as singletons. The CDR3 totals 15 residues. In germline, CDR1 is LGHDT, CDR2 YNNKEL (reference sequence). Trimming pared 4 bases from V and 5 bases from J, leaving 15 bases between. The sequence came from a human donor in a cohort sampled during active COVID-19. The specimen sequenced was peripheral blood. The V gene is TRBV3-1 (or the pseudogene TRBV3-2), the J gene TRBJ2-1; tentative D call: TRBD2 (6 bases). CDR3 sequence: CASSPREYGNNEQFF. CDR3 in DNA: TGTGCCAGCAGCCCCCGGGAGTACGGGAACAATGAGCAGTTCTTC.